This T cell receptor beta chain appears in the sequencing data of a study of identical twins. Every sampled donor was Caucasian and healthy. TCRdb used MiXCR to reprocess the 5' RACE reads, holding one entry per CDR3 protein. The repertoire has approximately 1.8 million distinct CDR3 sequences, around 29% of them found once; the top ten carry more than 0.25%. Overall study results and limits: High-abundance cord blood beta clonotypes had fewer insertions; memory repertoires showed none.

This clonotype was recorded a few times. Its antigen is as yet unknown. The origin of this receptor is a newborn girl in good health. The material sequenced was cord blood.

The CDR3 loop is CASSLVPGGPNTEAFF. DNA for the CDR3: TGTGCCAGCAGCTTAGTGCCCGGGGGGCCGAACACTGAAGCTTTCTTT. The chain couples TRBV7-2 to TRBJ1-1; D is perhaps TRBD1 (6 bases). The CDR3 contains 16 residues. V was clipped by 1 base and J by 1 base, with 13 bases between them. Germline V CDR1 and CDR2: SGHTA, FQGNSA.